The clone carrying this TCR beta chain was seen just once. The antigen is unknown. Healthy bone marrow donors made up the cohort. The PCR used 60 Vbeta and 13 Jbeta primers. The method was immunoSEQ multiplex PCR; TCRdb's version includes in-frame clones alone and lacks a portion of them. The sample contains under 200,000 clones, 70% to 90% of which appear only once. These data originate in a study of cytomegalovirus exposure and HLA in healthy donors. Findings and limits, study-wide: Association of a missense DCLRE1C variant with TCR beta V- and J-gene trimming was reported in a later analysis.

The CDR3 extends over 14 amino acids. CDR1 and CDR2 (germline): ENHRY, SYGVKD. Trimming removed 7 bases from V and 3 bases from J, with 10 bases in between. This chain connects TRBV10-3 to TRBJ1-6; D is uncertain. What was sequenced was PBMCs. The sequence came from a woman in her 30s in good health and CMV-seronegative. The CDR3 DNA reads TGTGCCATCAATTGCAGGATCTATAATTCACCCCTCCACTTT. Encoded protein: CAINCRIYNSPLHF.